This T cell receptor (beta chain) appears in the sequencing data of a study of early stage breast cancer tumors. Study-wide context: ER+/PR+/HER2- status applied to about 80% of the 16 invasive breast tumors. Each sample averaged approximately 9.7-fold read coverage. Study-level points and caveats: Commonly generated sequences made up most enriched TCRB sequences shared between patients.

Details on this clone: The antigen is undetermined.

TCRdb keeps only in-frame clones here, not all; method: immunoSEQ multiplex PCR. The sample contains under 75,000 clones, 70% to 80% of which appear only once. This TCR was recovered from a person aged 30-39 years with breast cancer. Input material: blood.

For the CDR3, the DNA is TGTGCCAGCAGTTTAGGGCGGGAGAGGGCCCAAGAGACCCAGTACTTC. This codes for CASSLGRERAQETQYF. The chain couples TRBV27 to TRBJ2-5; 7 bases are shared with TRBD2. The CDR3 totals 16 residues. Losses at the gene ends were 2 bases for V and 1 base for J; bases not matched to a gene: 7. The V gene's germline CDR1 is MNHEY and CDR2 SMNVEV (reference sequence).